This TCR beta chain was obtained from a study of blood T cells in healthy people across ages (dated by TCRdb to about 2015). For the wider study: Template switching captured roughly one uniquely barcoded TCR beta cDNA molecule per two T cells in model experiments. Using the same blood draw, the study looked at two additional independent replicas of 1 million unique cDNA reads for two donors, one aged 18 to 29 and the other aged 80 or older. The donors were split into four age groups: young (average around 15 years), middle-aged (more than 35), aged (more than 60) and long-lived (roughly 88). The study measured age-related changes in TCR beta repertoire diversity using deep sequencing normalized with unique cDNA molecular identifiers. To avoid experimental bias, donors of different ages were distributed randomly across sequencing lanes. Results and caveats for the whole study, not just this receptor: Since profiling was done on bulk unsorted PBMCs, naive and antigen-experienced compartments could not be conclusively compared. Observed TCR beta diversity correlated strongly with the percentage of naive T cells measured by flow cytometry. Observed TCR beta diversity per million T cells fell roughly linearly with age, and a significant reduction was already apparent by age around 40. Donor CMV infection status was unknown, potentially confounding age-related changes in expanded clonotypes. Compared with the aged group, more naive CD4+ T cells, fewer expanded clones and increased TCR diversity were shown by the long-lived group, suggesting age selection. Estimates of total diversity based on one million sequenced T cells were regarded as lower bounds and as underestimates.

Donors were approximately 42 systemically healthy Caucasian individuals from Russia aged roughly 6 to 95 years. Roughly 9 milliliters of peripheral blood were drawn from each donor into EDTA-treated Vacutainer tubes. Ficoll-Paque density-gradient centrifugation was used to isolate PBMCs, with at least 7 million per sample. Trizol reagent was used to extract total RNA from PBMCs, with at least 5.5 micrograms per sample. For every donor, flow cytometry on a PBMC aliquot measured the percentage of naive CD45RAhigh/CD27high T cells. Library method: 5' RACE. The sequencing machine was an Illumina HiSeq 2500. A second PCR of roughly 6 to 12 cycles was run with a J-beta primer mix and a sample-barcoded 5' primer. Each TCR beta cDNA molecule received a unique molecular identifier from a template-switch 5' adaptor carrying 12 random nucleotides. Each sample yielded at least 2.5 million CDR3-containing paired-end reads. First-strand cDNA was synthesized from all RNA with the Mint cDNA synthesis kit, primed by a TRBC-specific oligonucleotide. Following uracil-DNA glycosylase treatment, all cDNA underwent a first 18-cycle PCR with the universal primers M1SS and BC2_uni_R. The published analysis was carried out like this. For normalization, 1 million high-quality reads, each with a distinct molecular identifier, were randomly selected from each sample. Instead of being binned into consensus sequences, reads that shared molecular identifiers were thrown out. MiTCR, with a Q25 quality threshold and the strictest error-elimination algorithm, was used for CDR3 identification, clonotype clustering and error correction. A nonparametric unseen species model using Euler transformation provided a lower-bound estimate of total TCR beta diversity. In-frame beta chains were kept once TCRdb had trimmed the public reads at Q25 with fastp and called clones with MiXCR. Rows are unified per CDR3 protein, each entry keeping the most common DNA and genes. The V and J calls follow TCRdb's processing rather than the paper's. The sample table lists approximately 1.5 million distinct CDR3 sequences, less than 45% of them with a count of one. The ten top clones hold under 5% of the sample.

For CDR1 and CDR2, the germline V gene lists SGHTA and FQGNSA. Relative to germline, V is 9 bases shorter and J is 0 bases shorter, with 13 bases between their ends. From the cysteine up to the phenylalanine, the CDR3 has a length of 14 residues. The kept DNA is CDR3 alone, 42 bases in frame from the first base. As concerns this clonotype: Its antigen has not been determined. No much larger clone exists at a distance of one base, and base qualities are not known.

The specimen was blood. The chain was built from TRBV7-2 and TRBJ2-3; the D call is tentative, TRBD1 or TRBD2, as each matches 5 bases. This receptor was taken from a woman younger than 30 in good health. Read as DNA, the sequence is TGTGCCAGTAGGTGGGGGTGGAGCACAGATACGCAGTATTTT. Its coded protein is CASRWGWSTDTQYF.